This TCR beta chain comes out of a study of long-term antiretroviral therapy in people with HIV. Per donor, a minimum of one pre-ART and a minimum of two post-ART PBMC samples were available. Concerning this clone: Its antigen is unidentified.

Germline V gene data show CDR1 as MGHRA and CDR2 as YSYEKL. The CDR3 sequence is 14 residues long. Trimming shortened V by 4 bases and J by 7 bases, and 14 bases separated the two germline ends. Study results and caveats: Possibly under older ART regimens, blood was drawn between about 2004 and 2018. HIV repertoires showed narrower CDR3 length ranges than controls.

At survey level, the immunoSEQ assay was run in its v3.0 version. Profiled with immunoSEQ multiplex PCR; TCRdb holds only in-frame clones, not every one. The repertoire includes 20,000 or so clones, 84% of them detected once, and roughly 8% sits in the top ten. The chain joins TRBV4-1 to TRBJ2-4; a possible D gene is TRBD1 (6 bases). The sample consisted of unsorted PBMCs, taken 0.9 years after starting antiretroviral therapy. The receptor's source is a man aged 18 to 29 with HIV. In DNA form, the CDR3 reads TGCGCCAGCAGCCCACAGGGAAGTAGGAACATTCAGTACTTC. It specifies CASSPQGSRNIQYF.